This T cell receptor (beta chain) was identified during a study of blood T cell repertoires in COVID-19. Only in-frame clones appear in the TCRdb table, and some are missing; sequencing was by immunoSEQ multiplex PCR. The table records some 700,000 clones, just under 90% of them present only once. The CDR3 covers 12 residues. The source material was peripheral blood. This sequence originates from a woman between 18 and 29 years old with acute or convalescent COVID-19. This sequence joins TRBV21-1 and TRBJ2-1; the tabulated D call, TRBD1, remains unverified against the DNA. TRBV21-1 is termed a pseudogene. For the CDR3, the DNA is TGTGCCAGCAGCACACCGGGACACGAGCAGTTCTTC. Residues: CASSTPGHEQFF.